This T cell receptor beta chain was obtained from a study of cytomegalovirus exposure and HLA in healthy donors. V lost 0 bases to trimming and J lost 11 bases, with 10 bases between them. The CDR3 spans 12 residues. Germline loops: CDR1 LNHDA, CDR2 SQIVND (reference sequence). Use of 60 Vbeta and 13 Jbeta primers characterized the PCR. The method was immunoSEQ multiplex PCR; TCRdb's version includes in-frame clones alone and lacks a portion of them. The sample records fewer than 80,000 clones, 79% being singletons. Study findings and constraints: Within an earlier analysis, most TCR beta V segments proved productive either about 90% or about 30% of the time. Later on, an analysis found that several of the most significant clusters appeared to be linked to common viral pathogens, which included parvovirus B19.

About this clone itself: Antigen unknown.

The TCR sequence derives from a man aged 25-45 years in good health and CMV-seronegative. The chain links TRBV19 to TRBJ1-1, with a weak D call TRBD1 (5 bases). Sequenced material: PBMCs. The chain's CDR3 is CASSIDVQAAFF. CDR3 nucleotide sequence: TGTGCCAGTAGTATAGATGTACAGGCTGCTTTCTTT. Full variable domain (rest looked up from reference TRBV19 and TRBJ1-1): DGGITQSPKYLFRKEGQNVTLSCEQNLNHDAMYWYRQDPGQGLRLIYYSQIVNDFQKGDIAEGYSVSREKKESFPLTVTSAQKNPTAFYLCASSIDVQAAFFGQGTRLTVV.